Listed here are 21 T cell receptor beta chains from one sample, sequenced in a study of neurological immune-mediated disorders. Time point described: longitudinal time-point 2. Using its own MiXCR run on the 5' RACE reads, TCRdb lists one record per CDR3 protein. Of about 80,000 distinct CDR3 sequences listed, more than 5% are singletons. Sequencing was performed on PBMCs. The receptors shown here come from an older woman with multiple sclerosis.

The sample holds a few counts of this clonotype. J is TRBJ1-1 and V is TRBV6-5, with D perhaps matching TRBD1 (5 bases). CDR3 length equals 15 residues. V was trimmed by 1 base and J by 1 base, leaving 10 bases between them. Germline CDR1 and CDR2: MNHEY and SVGAGI. The chain's CDR3 is CASSYFPGSNTEAFF. In DNA, the CDR3 is TGTGCCAGCAGTTACTTTCCAGGGTCGAACACTGAAGCTTTCTTT.

Many counts were recorded for this clonotype. The gene calls are TRBV20-1 and TRBJ2-2; D gene unclear. The V gene lost 0 bases and the J gene lost 0 bases, with 11 bases spanning the gap. The CDR3 sequence is 16 residues long. Per the germline V gene, CDR1 is DFQATT and CDR2 is SNEGSKA (reference sequence). This chain's CDR3 is CSARDFNRPNTGELFF. CDR3 coding DNA: TGCAGTGCTAGAGATTTCAACCGACCGAACACCGGGGAGCTGTTTTTT.

There are many counts of this clonotype. The chain uses TRBV5-1 and TRBJ1-1, with D possibly being TRBD1 (5 bases). The CDR3 runs 14 residues. The V end was cut by 6 bases, the J end by 5 bases, with 17 bases between. In germline, CDR1 is SGHRS, CDR2 YFSETQ. The CDR3 protein is CASNSGGLSTEAFF. CDR3 sequence (DNA): TGCGCCAGCAACTCGGGGGGATTGAGTACTGAAGCTTTCTTT.

This chain links TRBV2 with TRBJ1-2; 9 positions match TRBD1. This CDR3 has 14 amino acids. Germline CDR1 SNHLY, CDR2 FYNNEI. J gave up 4 bases and V 8 bases, and 8 bases lay outside the gene matches. CDR3 nucleotide sequence: TGTGCCAGCGTAGACAGGGGGGCATCCTATGGCTACACCTTC. It is translated as CASVDRGASYGYTF.

This clonotype was found many times. The chain combines TRBV10-2 with TRBJ2-5, with TRBD1 identical over 9 bases. CDR1 is WSHSY and CDR2 is SAAADI in the germline V gene. This CDR3 is built from 14 residues. V gave up 2 bases and J gave up 5 bases; unmatched junction bases: 3. The CDR3 is CASSETGGVETQYF. The CDR3 DNA is TGCGCCAGCAGTGAGACAGGGGGCGTTGAGACCCAGTACTTC.

J is TRBJ2-3 and V is TRBV12-3 or TRBV12-4; 8 bases match TRBD1. CDR3 length equals 15 residues. V shed 3 bases and J 7 bases; nucleotides not matched to a gene: 9. The CDR3 bases are TGTGCCAGCAGTTTGGCAGGGGGCGCGAGATATACGCAGTATTTT. This gives the protein CASSLAGGARYTQYF.

This clonotype was detected ten times or more. V usage is TRBV20-1 and J usage is TRBJ1-1; D ambiguous. Germline V gene lookup returns CDR1 DFQATT and CDR2 SNEGSKA (reference sequence). Between the trimmed V and J ends, which lost 1 base and 0 bases, there was a span of 12 bases. The CDR3 length is 15 residues. CDR3 in DNA: TGCAGTGCTAGAGCCAAGACCGCGGTGAACACTGAAGCTTTCTTT. Its translation: CSARAKTAVNTEAFF.

This clonotype was seen many times. The V call is TRBV5-1, the J call TRBJ1-3; D gene uncertain. Germline CDR1 reads SGHRS; CDR2 reads YFSETQ. The germline V and J ends were trimmed by 0 bases and 1 base, with 14 bases remaining between them. CDR3 length: 17 residues. CDR3 region: CASSLDGRSRSGNTIYF. The CDR3 nucleotides read TGCGCCAGCAGCTTGGACGGGAGGAGTCGGTCTGGAAACACCATATATTTT.

This clonotype was counted at least ten times. The chain links TRBV20-1 to TRBJ1-2, with D unresolved. V lost 3 bases to trimming and J lost 8 bases, with 10 bases between them. Germline V gene sequence: CDR1 DFQATT, CDR2 SNEGSKA (reference sequence). CDR3 size: 11 residues. CDR3 loop: CSASVLSGYTF. Here the CDR3 DNA reads TGCAGTGCTAGCGTACTTTCAGGCTACACCTTC.

This clonotype was counted at least ten times. The chain combines TRBV12-3 or TRBV12-4 with TRBJ2-6; D is unresolved. CDR3 size: 16 residues. V lost 6 bases, J lost 2 bases, and 14 bases lay in between. In DNA, the CDR3 is TGTGCCAGCAGCCCACAATCGTTCACTGGGGCCAACGTCCTGACTTTC. Translated: CASSPQSFTGANVLTF.

The gene calls are TRBV20-1 and TRBJ1-1; 7 bases line up with TRBD1. The CDR3 totals 12 residues. CDR1 and CDR2 (germline): DFQATT, SNEGSKA (reference sequence). Trimming removed 6 bases from V and 7 bases from J; junction bases left unmatched: 8. The CDR3 region is CSAPTDRSEAFF. In DNA, the CDR3 is TGCAGTGCCCCTACGGACAGGAGTGAAGCTTTCTTT.

This clonotype was seen many times. The chain's CDR3 is CASLGTHGPDTQYF. DNA of the CDR3: TGTGCCAGCTTAGGGACCCATGGCCCGGATACGCAGTATTTT. The genes are TRBV28 and TRBJ2-3, with D tentatively TRBD1 or TRBD2 (5 bases each). Trimming took off 8 bases at V and 6 bases at J, with 18 bases between the two ends. The germline CDR1 and CDR2 sequences are MDHEN and SYDVKM. This CDR3 comprises 14 residues.

This clonotype was picked up many times. This chain joins TRBV15 and TRBJ2-3, with D unresolved. Germline V gene sequence: CDR1 LNHNV, CDR2 YYDKDF (reference sequence). V lost 0 bases and J 4 bases, leaving 5 bases between the germline ends. This CDR3 has 13 amino acids. The DNA of the CDR3 is TGTGCCACCAGCAGAGATGTGGCAGATACGCAGTATTTT. Amino acid sequence: CATSRDVADTQYF.

This clonotype was observed at least ten times. The chain carries TRBV12-3 or TRBV12-4 and TRBJ1-1, with D unclear. This CDR3 comprises 13 residues. V was trimmed by 7 bases and J by 0 bases, leaving 9 bases between them. The DNA for the CDR3 is TGTGCCAGCACCATCAAAGTGAACACTGAAGCTTTCTTT. Protein product: CASTIKVNTEAFF.

This clonotype was counted at least ten times. The V and J genes are TRBV5-1 and TRBJ2-2; 10 positions match TRBD1. The CDR3 consists of 15 residues. The V gene end was trimmed by 4 bases and the J gene end by 4 bases; junction bases not matched to a gene: 4. Germline V gene data show CDR1 as SGHRS and CDR2 as YFSETQ. CDR3 bases: TGCGCCAGCAGCCCAGGGACAGGGGTCACCGGGGAGCTGTTTTTT. Amino acid sequence: CASSPGTGVTGELFF.

The sample holds many counts of this clonotype. The chain combines TRBV15 with TRBJ1-2; 10 positions match TRBD1. The ends lost 3 bases at V and 2 bases at J; junction bases unmatched: 9. The germline gives CDR1 LNHNV, CDR2 YYDKDF (reference sequence). The CDR3 covers 17 residues. In DNA form, the CDR3 reads TGTGCCACCAGCAGCCGGGACAGGGGTCGTCTGAACTATGGCTACACCTTC. Residues: CATSSRDRGRLNYGYTF.

The table lists this clonotype with many counts. The chain combines TRBV3-1 with TRBJ2-7; no reliable D call. CDR1 LGHDT and CDR2 YNNKEL come from the germline V gene (reference sequence). The CDR3 length is 17 residues. V shed 0 bases and J shed 3 bases, with 18 bases lying between them. In nucleotides, the CDR3 is TGTGCCAGCAGCCAAGAAGCCCCCGATAAGACACTCTACGAGCAGTACTTC. Its translation: CASSQEAPDKTLYEQYF.

This clonotype was seen repeatedly, ten times or more. V gene TRBV7-9 combines with J gene TRBJ1-2; D gene uncertain. Trimming cost V 0 bases and J 1 base, with 21 bases left between them. Germline V lookup: CDR1 SEHNR, CDR2 FQNEAQ (reference sequence). The CDR3 spans 19 residues. The DNA for the CDR3 is TGTGCCAGCAGCTTAGCGCGATCGTACTCCTCAATCGGTAACTATGGCTACACCTTC. Translation: CASSLARSYSSIGNYGYTF.

This clonotype occurred many times. This chain joins TRBV5-1 and TRBJ1-2, with 7 positions matching TRBD1. The CDR3 is 15 amino acids. Germline-derived CDR1 and CDR2 are SGHRS and YFSETQ. V lost 4 bases and J lost 4; bases outside the gene matches: 10. DNA for the CDR3: TGCGCCAGCAGCCGGAACCGGGACAGCCGCTATGGCTACACCTTC. Residues: CASSRNRDSRYGYTF.

Ten or more counts support this clonotype. The CDR3 region is CSARPTTGGHSPLHF. CDR3 nucleotides: TGCAGTGCTAGGCCCACGACCGGCGGTCATTCACCCCTCCACTTT. V and J are TRBV20-1 and TRBJ1-6; D remains unclear. This CDR3 spans 15 amino acids. Trimming left V 3 bases short and J 8 bases short, with 17 bases between. Germline V lookup: CDR1 DFQATT, CDR2 SNEGSKA (reference sequence).

This clonotype occurred many times. V usage is TRBV7-2 and J usage is TRBJ1-4; maybe TRBD1 (5 bases). V was clipped by 5 bases and J by 0 bases, with 10 bases between them. CDR1 and CDR2 (germline): SGHTA, FQGNSA. This CDR3 has 15 amino acids. CDR3: CASSPTVSTNEKLFF. DNA for the CDR3: TGTGCCAGCAGCCCGACAGTTTCAACTAATGAAAAACTGTTTTTT.